This T cell receptor beta chain originates from a study of T cells after yellow fever vaccination. General study results and limits: Contaminants from the bulk population, in the form of abundant clonotypes, could be found in FACS-sorted repertoires.

The J segment lost 5 bases and the V segment lost 5 bases, leaving 7 bases of the junction unmatched. This CDR3 contains 14 residues. CDR1 MNHNS and CDR2 SASEGT come from the germline V gene. TCRdb re-analysed the 5' RACE reads in MiXCR, keeping a single row per CDR3 protein. The sample shows around 340,000 distinct CDR3 sequences, 8.5% to 9% of them seen only once. This clonotype showed up just a few times. The antigen is undetermined. The specimen comprised PBMCs, sampled on the day of the first yellow fever vaccination. This chain connects TRBV6-1 to TRBJ2-5; 8 bases align to TRBD1. The TCR sequence derives from a man in his late teens or twenties who received the YFV17D yellow fever vaccine. CDR3 sequence: CASSRQTGGETQYF. The CDR3 DNA follows: TGTGCCAGCAGTCGACAAACAGGGGGGGAGACCCAGTACTTC.